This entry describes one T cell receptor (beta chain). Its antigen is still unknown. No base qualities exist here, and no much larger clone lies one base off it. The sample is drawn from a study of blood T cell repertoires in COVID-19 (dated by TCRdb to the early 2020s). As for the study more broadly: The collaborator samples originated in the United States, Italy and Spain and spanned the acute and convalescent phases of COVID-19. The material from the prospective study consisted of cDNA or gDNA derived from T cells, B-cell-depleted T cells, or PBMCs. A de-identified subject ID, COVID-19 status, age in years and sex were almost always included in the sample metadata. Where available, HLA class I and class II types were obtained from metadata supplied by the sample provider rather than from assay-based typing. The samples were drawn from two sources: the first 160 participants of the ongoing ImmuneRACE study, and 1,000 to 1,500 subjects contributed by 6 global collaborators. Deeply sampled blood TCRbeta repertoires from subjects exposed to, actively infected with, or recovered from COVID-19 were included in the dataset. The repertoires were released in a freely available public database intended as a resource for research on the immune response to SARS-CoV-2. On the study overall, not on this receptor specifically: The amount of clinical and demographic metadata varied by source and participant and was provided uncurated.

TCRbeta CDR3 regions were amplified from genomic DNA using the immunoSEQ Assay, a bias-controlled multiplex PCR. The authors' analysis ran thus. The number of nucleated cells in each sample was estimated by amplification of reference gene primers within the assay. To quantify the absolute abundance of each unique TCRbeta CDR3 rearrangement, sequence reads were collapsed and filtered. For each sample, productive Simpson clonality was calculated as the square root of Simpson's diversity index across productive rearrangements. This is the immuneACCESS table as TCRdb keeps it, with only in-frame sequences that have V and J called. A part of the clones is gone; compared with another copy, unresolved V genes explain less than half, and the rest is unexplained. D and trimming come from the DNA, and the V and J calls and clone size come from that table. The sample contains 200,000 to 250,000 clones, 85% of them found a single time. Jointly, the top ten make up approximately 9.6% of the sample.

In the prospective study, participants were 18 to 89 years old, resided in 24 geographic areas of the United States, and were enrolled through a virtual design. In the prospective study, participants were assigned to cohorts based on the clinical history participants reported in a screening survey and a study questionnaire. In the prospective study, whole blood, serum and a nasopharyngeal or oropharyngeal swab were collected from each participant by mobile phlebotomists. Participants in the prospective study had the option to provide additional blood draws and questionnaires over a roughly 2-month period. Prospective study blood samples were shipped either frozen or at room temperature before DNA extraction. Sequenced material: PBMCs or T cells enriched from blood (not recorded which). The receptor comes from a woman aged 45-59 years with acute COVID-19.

The sequenced DNA: TGTGCCACCAGTGATGGCCTCCAAAGGGCGGGGGGGCCGGACCCAGATACGCAGTATTTT. Translated, it reads CATSDGLQRAGGPDPDTQYF. The chain couples TRBV24-1 to TRBJ2-3, with TRBD2 identical over 9 junction bases. The germline V gene encodes CDR1 KGHDR and CDR2 SFDVKD. Trimmed from V: 3 bases; trimmed from J: 4 bases; junction bases lacking a gene match: 19. From the cysteine up to the phenylalanine, the CDR3 has a length of 20 residues. Only the CDR3 DNA is retained, 60 bases long and in frame from the first base.